This entry is about one TCR beta chain. Its antigen is unidentified. TCRdb re-called the 5' RACE reads through MiXCR, storing one row per CDR3 protein. The sample holds nearly 300,000 distinct CDR3 sequences, less than 9.5% seen once. This sample is drawn from a study of T cells after yellow fever vaccination. About the study: The fractions with low cell numbers were processed using SMART-Seq v4 Ultra Low Input. Study-wide results and caveats: Shared CD4/CD8 clonotypes were a small share, likely from convergent recombination. Most clones from primary vaccination were detected again post-booster (around 95% CD4, 88% CD8). Abundant clonotypes from the bulk population could get into FACS-sorted repertoires as contaminants.

The V and J ends lost 7 bases and 1 base respectively, with 11 bases between them. The CDR3 length is 13 residues. The sequence derives from a man between 18 and 29 years old who received the YFV17D yellow fever vaccine. The sequenced sample was CD4+ T cells sorted from PBMCs, obtained 5 days after the yellow fever booster vaccination. The rearrangement joins TRBV12-3 or TRBV12-4 to TRBJ2-7, with D hard to call. CDR3: CASTLGPSYEQYV. The DNA of the CDR3 is TGTGCCAGCACTCTTGGGCCTTCCTACGAGCAGTACGTC.